The rows below give T cell receptor beta chains drawn from one sample of a study of shared clonotypes between healthy human individuals. Clones were sequenced by immunoSEQ multiplex PCR, and TCRdb holds only the in-frame ones, with some missing. Among around 2.5 million clones, over 85% were seen once, and the ten largest hold approximately 0.37%. Material: naive CD4+ T cells from PBMCs. The source is a man between 18 and 29 years old in good health. Some clones in this sample may be carry-over from other donors' samples. Each CDR3 is given with its conserved first and last residue. Each record gives: CDR3 protein, CDR3 DNA, J gene, V gene, CDR3 length, D gene, clone size. A D gene is named only where the DNA matches it firmly. Expanded clones get a size class; other rows say once, few or many, or leave the size out.

CASSRGRIGETQYF TGTGCCAGCAGCCGGGGGCGGATAGGGGAGACCCAGTACTTC TRBJ2-5 TRBV7-9 14 NA NA
CASSPGQQTYEQYF TGTGCCAGCTCACCAGGGCAGCAAACCTACGAGCAGTACTTC TRBJ2-7 TRBV18 14 NA NA
CASSKTGTDNSPLHF TGCGCCAGCAGTAAAACCGGGACAGACAATTCACCCCTCCACTTT TRBJ1-6 TRBV10-2 15 TRBD1 NA
CASEGQGSGQYF TGTGCCAGCGAGGGGCAAGGCTCCGGGCAGTACTTC TRBJ2-7 TRBV11-3 12 NA once
CASSLTKLNSGANVLTF TGTGCCAGCAGCCTGACGAAACTTAACTCTGGGGCCAACGTCCTGACTTTC TRBJ2-6 TRBV7-9 17 NA once
CASIGWGTSTDTQYF TGTGCCAGCATCGGGTGGGGGACTAGCACAGATACGCAGTATTTT TRBJ2-3 TRBV2 15 NA NA
CAWSPVTGGDQPQHF TGTGCCTGGAGTCCCGTAACAGGGGGGGATCAGCCCCAGCATTTT TRBJ1-5 TRBV30 15 TRBD1 NA
CASSASRASGQGTEAFF TGTGCCAGCAGCGCTTCACGGGCCTCGGGGCAGGGCACTGAAGCTTTCTTT TRBJ1-1 TRBV9 17 NA NA
CASSRGTWYQETQYF TGTGCCAGCAGCCGGGGCACTTGGTACCAAGAGACCCAGTACTTC TRBJ2-5 TRBV7-2 15 NA NA
CAIRETSGTEQYF TGTGCCATCAGGGAGACTAGCGGGACCGAGCAGTACTTC TRBJ2-7 TRBV10-3 13 TRBD2 NA
CASSLAFRGTEAFF TGCGCCAGCAGCTTGGCATTTCGGGGCACTGAAGCTTTCTTT TRBJ1-1 TRBV5-1 14 NA NA
CASSPFATNLNEQFF TGTGCCAGCAGCCCCTTCGCGACTAACTTAAATGAGCAGTTCTTC TRBJ2-1 TRBV7-3 15 NA NA
CASSPKVGSQYF TGCGCCAGCAGCCCCAAGGTGGGATCTCAGTACTTC TRBJ2-5 TRBV5-1 12 NA NA
CATSRGDPIYEQYF TGTGCCACCAGCAGAGGGGACCCCATCTACGAGCAGTACTTC TRBJ2-7 TRBV15 14 NA NA
CSVEWTLF TGCAGCGTTGAATGGACACTCTTC TRBJ1-2 TRBV29-1 8 NA NA
CARGLLYDYGYTF TGTGCCAGGGGACTGCTCTATGATTATGGCTACACCTTC TRBJ1-2 TRBV19 13 NA NA
CASTRTSGRPSSYNEQFF TGTGCCAGCACCCGGACTAGCGGGAGGCCCAGCTCCTACAATGAGCAGTTCTTC TRBJ2-1 TRBV2 18 TRBD2 NA
CASSYSSNLPLTF TGTGCCAGCAGTTACTCGAGTAACTTGCCGTTAACCTTC TRBJ1-2 TRBV6-5 13 NA NA
CASSITRGWNTEAFF TGTGCCAGTAGTATTACCAGGGGCTGGAACACTGAAGCTTTCTTT TRBJ1-1 TRBV19 15 NA NA
CASRPRGQSLGTGELFF TGTGCCAGCCGCCCCAGGGGGCAGTCCTTGGGGACCGGGGAGCTGTTTTTT TRBJ2-2 TRBV18 17 TRBD1 NA
CASTLGRGAYNEQFF TGTGCCAGCACCCTAGGGCGGGGGGCCTACAATGAGCAGTTCTTC TRBJ2-1 TRBV11-2 15 TRBD2 NA
CASSSTSGSREQYF TGCGCCAGCAGCTCTACTAGCGGGAGTCGCGAGCAGTACTTC TRBJ2-7 TRBV5-1 14 TRBD2 NA
CASSLDGQGLSYEQYF TGTGCCAGCAGCTTAGATGGACAGGGCCTCTCCTACGAGCAGTACTTC TRBJ2-7 TRBV11-2 16 TRBD1 NA
CSVLAGWAYEQYF TGCAGCGTCCTAGCGGGGTGGGCCTACGAGCAGTACTTC TRBJ2-7 TRBV29-1 13 TRBD2 NA
CASSLAPSGNTIYF TGTGCCAGCAGCTTAGCCCCCTCTGGAAACACCATATATTTT TRBJ1-3 TRBV7-9 14 NA once
CASLGNSQLNFF TGTGCCAGCCTAGGAAACAGTCAATTAAATTTCTTT TRBJ1-1 TRBV28 12 NA NA
CASSPLSGYTEAFF TGTGCCAGCAGCCCCCTATCAGGGTACACTGAAGCTTTCTTT TRBJ1-1 TRBV7-2 14 NA once
CASSPLGTGAVKETQYF TGTGCCAGCAGCCCCCTCGGTACGGGGGCGGTTAAGGAGACCCAGTACTTC TRBJ2-5 TRBV7-9 17 NA NA
CASSQDQEYEQYF TGCGCCAGCAGCCAAGATCAAGAATACGAGCAGTACTTC TRBJ2-7 TRBV4-1 13 NA once
CASSPTGENTEAFF TGTGCCAGCAGCCCTACAGGGGAGAACACTGAAGCTTTCTTT TRBJ1-1 TRBV9 14 TRBD1 NA
CAARLAGSYNEQFF TGTGCCGCCCGACTAGCGGGCTCCTACAATGAGCAGTTCTTC TRBJ2-1 TRBV27 14 TRBD2 NA
CASSRDSNTGELFF TGTGCCAGCAGCCGAGACTCGAACACCGGGGAGCTGTTTTTT TRBJ2-2 TRBV7-9 14 NA NA
CAIRQGGGYGYTF TGTGCCATACGACAGGGCGGAGGCTATGGCTACACCTTC TRBJ1-2 TRBV10-3 13 TRBD1 NA
CSVERRVDTEAFF TGCAGCGTTGAACGGAGGGTCGACACTGAAGCTTTCTTT TRBJ1-1 TRBV29-1 13 NA NA
CASSPSGPEAFF TGTGCCAGTAGCCCCTCGGGCCCCGAAGCTTTCTTT TRBJ1-1 TRBV19 12 NA NA
CASSDSGGRVDTQYF TGTGCCAGCAGTGACTCGGGGGGGCGAGTAGATACGCAGTATTTT TRBJ2-3 TRBV6-4 15 NA NA
CASSSDGYEQYF TGTGCCAGCAGCTCAGACGGCTACGAGCAGTACTTC TRBJ2-7 TRBV7-8 12 NA NA